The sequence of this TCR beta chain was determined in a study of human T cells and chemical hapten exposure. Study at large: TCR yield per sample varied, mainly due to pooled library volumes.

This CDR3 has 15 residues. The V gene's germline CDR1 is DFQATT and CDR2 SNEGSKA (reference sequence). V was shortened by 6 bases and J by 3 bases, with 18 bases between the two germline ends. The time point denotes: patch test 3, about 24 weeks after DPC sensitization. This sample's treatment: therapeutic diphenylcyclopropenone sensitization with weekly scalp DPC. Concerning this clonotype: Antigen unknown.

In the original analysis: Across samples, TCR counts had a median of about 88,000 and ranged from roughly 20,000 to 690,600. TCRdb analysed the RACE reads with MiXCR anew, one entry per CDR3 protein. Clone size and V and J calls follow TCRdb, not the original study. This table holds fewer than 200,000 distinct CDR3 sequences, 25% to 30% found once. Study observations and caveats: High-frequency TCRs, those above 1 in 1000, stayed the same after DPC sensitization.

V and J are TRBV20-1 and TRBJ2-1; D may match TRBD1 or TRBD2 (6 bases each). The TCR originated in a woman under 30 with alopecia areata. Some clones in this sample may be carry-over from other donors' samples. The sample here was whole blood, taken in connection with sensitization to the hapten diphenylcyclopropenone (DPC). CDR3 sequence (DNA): TGCAGTGCGGATGGGGGGCCGCCAGTCTACAATGAGCAGTTCTTC. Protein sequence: CSADGGPPVYNEQFF.